Following are 23 T cell receptor beta chains from one sample sequenced in a study of a mutant IDH1 vaccine in newly diagnosed glioma. Clones were read by immunoSEQ multiplex PCR, and TCRdb kept only the in-frame ones, dropping some. This sample has roughly 60,000 clones, with about 85% found just once. These receptors are not linked to any known antigen. Time point reported: week 23, last vaccination. Each dose of the vaccine consisted of 300 ug of mutant IDH1 20-mer peptide, with topical imiquimod. The specimen comprised PBMCs, sampled from a glioma patient whose treatment included an IDH1 peptide vaccine. Source of these receptors: a man aged 30 to 39 with glioma.

The rearrangement joins TRBV27 to TRBJ2-7; possibly TRBD1 or TRBD2 for D (5 bases each). The germline V and J ends were trimmed by 3 bases and 0 bases, with 12 bases remaining between them. Looked up from germline, CDR1 is MNHEY and CDR2 is SMNVEV (reference sequence). The CDR3 spans 15 residues. CDR3 in amino acids: CASSLVGTISYEQYF. The CDR3 coding sequence is TGTGCCAGCAGTTTGGTGGGGACGATCTCCTACGAGCAGTACTTC.

The chain employs TRBV27 and TRBJ2-5; 7 bases line up with TRBD1. The DNA end is a closer match to TRBJ2-7, so the J assignment may be wrong. The CDR3 is 14 amino acids. Germline CDR1 MNHEY, CDR2 SMNVEV (reference sequence). This CDR3 is CASSPWGTAYEQYF. The CDR3 region has the DNA TGTGCCAGCAGTCCCTGGGGGACAGCCTACGAGCAGTACTTC.

The V call is TRBV2, the J call TRBJ2-4, with D uncertain. V lost 6 bases to trimming and J lost 6 bases, with 15 bases between them. CDR3 length: 14 amino acids. Looked up from germline, CDR1 is SNHLY and CDR2 is FYNNEI. Here the CDR3 reads CASSPASVGNIQYF. In nucleotides, the CDR3 is TGTGCCAGCAGCCCCGCCTCTGTTGGAAACATTCAGTACTTC.

V and J are TRBV19 and TRBJ1-4, with D tentatively TRBD1 (5 bases). The CDR3 contains 15 residues. CDR1 is LNHDA and CDR2 is SQIVND in the germline V gene (reference sequence). V was shortened by 5 bases and J by 7 bases, with 17 bases between the two germline ends. The CDR3 nucleotides are TGTGCCAGTAGTTCCCATAGGGGCGGTGGTGAAAAACTGTTTTTT. This gives the protein CASSSHRGGGEKLFF.

The rearrangement uses TRBV7-8 and TRBJ1-5, with TRBD1 matching over 8 bases. This CDR3 has 15 amino acids. V lost 5 bases, J lost 2 bases, and 5 bases stayed unmatched. Germline V gene lookup returns CDR1 SGHVS and CDR2 FQNEAQ. CDR3 bases: TGTGCCAGCAGCGGGGCAGGGGGCCGCAATCAGCCCCAGCATTTT. It specifies CASSGAGGRNQPQHF.

The rearrangement links TRBV5-1 to TRBJ1-3; TRBD1 aligns across 7 bases. CDR1 and CDR2 (germline): SGHRS, YFSETQ. CDR3 length: 15 residues. V lost 4 bases to trimming and J lost 0 bases; unmatched junction nucleotides: 4. CDR3 nucleotides: TGCGCCAGCAGCCCGGGACAGAGCTCTGGAAACACCATATATTTT. Amino acids: CASSPGQSSGNTIYF.

This clone was found once. The V call is TRBV27, the J call TRBJ2-4; the match to TRBD1 covers 10 bases. The junction had 5 bases not matched to a gene; V was cut back by 7 bases and J by 8 bases. This CDR3 has 13 amino acids. CDR1 is MNHEY, CDR2 SMNVEV, per germline (reference sequence). The CDR3 spells CASKRQGADIQYF. Written as DNA, the CDR3 is TGTGCCAGCAAGCGACAGGGGGCTGACATTCAGTACTTC.

This clone appeared a single time. The rearrangement links TRBV5-5 to TRBJ2-7, with TRBD1 matching over 9 bases. Germline assignment: CDR1 SGHKS and CDR2 YYEKEE (reference sequence). Trimming removed 5 bases from V and 12 bases from J; junction bases left unmatched: 9. The CDR3 has 12 amino acids. The CDR3 protein is CASSLAGTGSYF. Here the CDR3 DNA reads TGTGCCAGCAGTCTCGCCGGGACAGGGTCGTACTTC.

This sequence joins TRBV2 and TRBJ1-6, with D unclear. The ends were cut back, 7 bases at V and 0 bases at J, with 4 bases in the middle. The germline V gene encodes CDR1 SNHLY and CDR2 FYNNEI. The CDR3 contains 13 residues. The CDR3 coding sequence is TGTGCCAGCACCAGCTCCTATAATTCACCCCTCCACTTT. Translating it yields CASTSSYNSPLHF. The whole variable domain, remainder taken from reference TRBV2 and TRBJ1-6, is EPEVTQTPSHQVTQMGQEVILRCVPISNHLYFYWYRQILGQKVEFLVSFYNNEISEKSEIFDDQFSVERPDGSNFTLKIRSTKLEDSAMYFCASTSSYNSPLHFGNGTRLTVT.

The gene calls are TRBV19 and TRBJ1-3; 7 nucleotides agree with TRBD1. The CDR3 runs 16 residues. CDR1 and CDR2 (germline): LNHDA, SQIVND (reference sequence). V lost 7 bases to trimming and J lost 2 bases; unmatched junction nucleotides: 11. Here the CDR3 DNA reads TGTGCCAGTATCCCCAGGGGGGGTATCACTGGAAACACCATATATTTT. Its translation is CASIPRGGITGNTIYF.

This chain uses TRBV28 with TRBJ2-7; TRBD1 matches at 8 bases. CDR1 is MDHEN and CDR2 is SYDVKM in the germline V gene. J was trimmed by 4 bases and V by 5 bases; bases with no gene match: 7. The CDR3 extends over 14 amino acids. CDR3 in amino acids: CASSKQGGSYEQYF. CDR3 DNA: TGTGCCAGCAGTAAACAGGGGGGTTCATACGAGCAGTACTTC.

V is TRBV9 and J is TRBJ2-3, with D possibly being TRBD2 (5 bases). Germline values: CDR1 SGDLS, CDR2 YYNGEE. V dropped 0 bases and J dropped 5 bases, with 16 bases sitting between them. This CDR3 contains 16 residues. The CDR3 region has the DNA TGTGCCAGCAGCGTAGGGGGAGTCTCGGTCGTAGATACGCAGTATTTT. It translates to CASSVGGVSVVDTQYF.

The gene calls are TRBV6-5 and TRBJ2-1, with 10 positions matching TRBD1. After removal of 0 bases from V and 6 bases from J, the junction contained 5 bases not matched to a gene. Looked up from germline, CDR1 is MNHEY and CDR2 is SVGAGI. The CDR3 consists of 16 residues. CDR3 protein: CASSYSPGQGLNEQFF. The CDR3 DNA reads as TGTGCCAGCAGTTACTCCCCGGGACAGGGGCTCAATGAGCAGTTCTTC.

The genes are TRBV25-1 and TRBJ2-7, with D possibly matching TRBD1 (5 bases). The ends were cut back, 3 bases at V and 9 bases at J, with 15 bases in the middle. The germline CDR1 and CDR2 sequences are MGHDK and SYGVNS. The CDR3 contains 13 residues. The CDR3 region has the DNA TGTGCCAGCAGTGAGCGCAGGGTTGGGTTGCAGTACTTC. Translating it yields CASSERRVGLQYF.

V usage is TRBV27 and J usage is TRBJ2-1; 9 bases align to TRBD1. Unmatched junction bases numbered 6, after V lost 3 bases and J lost 6 bases. This CDR3 is built from 15 residues. CDR1 is MNHEY, CDR2 SMNVEV, per germline (reference sequence). CDR3 amino acids: CASSFRQGVGNEQFF. The CDR3 DNA is TGTGCCAGCAGTTTTCGACAGGGGGTGGGCAATGAGCAGTTCTTC.

The J gene is TRBJ2-7, the V gene TRBV6-6, with D hard to call. The ends were cut back, 5 bases at V and 3 bases at J, with 5 bases in the middle. The CDR3 contains 11 residues. The germline gives CDR1 MNHNY, CDR2 SVGAGI (reference sequence). CDR3 sequence: CASSKSYEQYF. The CDR3 DNA is TGTGCCAGCAGTAAAAGCTACGAGCAGTACTTC.

The chain is built from TRBV13 and TRBJ2-1; 11 bases agree with TRBD1. Germline CDR1 PRHDT, CDR2 FYEKMQ (reference sequence). V shed 3 bases, J shed 7 bases, and the junction held 2 bases outside the gene matches. This CDR3 region has 14 residues. CDR3 nucleotide sequence: TGTGCCAGCAGCTTGGGGACAGGGGGTAATGAGCAGTTCTTC. Translation gives CASSLGTGGNEQFF.

This clone came up a few times. V usage is TRBV19 and J usage is TRBJ1-1, with TRBD1 as a possible D gene (5 bases). V lost 8 bases to trimming and J lost 4 bases, with 11 bases between them. This CDR3 has 12 amino acids. CDR1 is LNHDA, CDR2 SQIVND, per germline (reference sequence). CDR3: CASGDVSTEAFF. CDR3 coding DNA: TGTGCCAGTGGGGACGTTAGCACTGAAGCTTTCTTT.

This clone was seen only a few times. The rearrangement links TRBV5-4 to TRBJ1-1, with D possibly TRBD1 on 5 matching bases. The CDR3 consists of 14 residues. Germline CDR1 reads SGHNT; CDR2 reads YYREEE (reference sequence). Trimming left V 3 bases short and J 2 bases short, with 11 bases between. In nucleotides, the CDR3 is TGTGCCAGCAGCTCCGGGACGGACAACACTGAAGCTTTCTTT. Amino acids: CASSSGTDNTEAFF.

This chain connects TRBV5-1 to TRBJ2-1; either TRBD1 or TRBD2 may fit D (5 bases each). CDR3 size: 16 residues. V was shortened by 0 bases and J by 5 bases, with 15 bases between the two germline ends. CDR1 SGHRS and CDR2 YFSETQ come from the germline V gene. The CDR3 bases are TGCGCCAGCAGCTTGGGAGGGGTAATTATCGACAATGAGCAGTTCTTC. Its protein product is CASSLGGVIIDNEQFF.

The chain joins TRBV4-1 to TRBJ1-1; D not certain. The CDR3 spans 14 residues. V was trimmed by 1 base and J by 8 bases, leaving 14 bases between them. Germline lookup yields CDR1 MGHRA and CDR2 YSYEKL. CDR3 sequence: CASSQAAGAREAFF. The CDR3 DNA is TGCGCCAGCAGCCAAGCGGCGGGAGCCAGGGAAGCTTTCTTT.

The chain employs TRBV6-5 and TRBJ1-4; no firm D call. V lost 6 bases and J 7 bases, leaving 18 bases between the germline ends. The CDR3 sequence is 15 residues long. Germline loops: CDR1 MNHEY, CDR2 SVGAGI. The CDR3 sequence is CASRPEGNGGEKLFF. The CDR3 nucleotides read TGTGCCAGCAGACCCGAAGGCAATGGCGGTGAAAAACTGTTTTTT.

V usage is TRBV7-8 and J usage is TRBJ2-1, with D possibly being TRBD2 (5 bases). The CDR3 is made up of 15 amino acids. CDR1 and CDR2 from the germline V gene are SGHVS and FQNEAQ. V gave up 1 base and J gave up 9 bases, with 16 bases separating them. This chain's CDR3 is CASSLVLAILSEQFF. The DNA for the CDR3 is TGTGCCAGCAGCTTAGTTTTAGCGATTCTTAGTGAGCAGTTCTTC.